This paragraph covers one T cell receptor (beta chain) sequence. Reasons for excluding patients were uncontrolled infection, other autoimmune disease, pregnancy or lactation. Template material for amplifying TCR beta CDR3 regions consisted of RNA transcripts. Primed by the HTBI set, a first-round RT-PCR was run on the TCR CDR3. TCRdb re-called the multiplex PCR reads through MiXCR, storing one row per CDR3 protein. The sample holds around 400,000 distinct CDR3 sequences, roughly 15% seen once. This record belongs to a study of T cells in Graves' hyperthyroidism and ophthalmopathy. Material for sequencing was blood. This sequence originates from a woman aged 60-70 years with Graves' ophthalmopathy.

The CDR3 bases are TGCAGTGCTAGAGCCACCCCCGGGGGTGTGGAGAACACCGGGGAGCTGTTTTTT. Its translation is CSARATPGGVENTGELFF. V gene TRBV20-1 combines with J gene TRBJ2-2, with TRBD2 as a possible D gene (6 bases). Germline loops: CDR1 DFQATT, CDR2 SNEGSKA (reference sequence). Trimming removed 1 base at V and 1 base at J, with 19 bases between. The CDR3 sequence is 18 residues long.